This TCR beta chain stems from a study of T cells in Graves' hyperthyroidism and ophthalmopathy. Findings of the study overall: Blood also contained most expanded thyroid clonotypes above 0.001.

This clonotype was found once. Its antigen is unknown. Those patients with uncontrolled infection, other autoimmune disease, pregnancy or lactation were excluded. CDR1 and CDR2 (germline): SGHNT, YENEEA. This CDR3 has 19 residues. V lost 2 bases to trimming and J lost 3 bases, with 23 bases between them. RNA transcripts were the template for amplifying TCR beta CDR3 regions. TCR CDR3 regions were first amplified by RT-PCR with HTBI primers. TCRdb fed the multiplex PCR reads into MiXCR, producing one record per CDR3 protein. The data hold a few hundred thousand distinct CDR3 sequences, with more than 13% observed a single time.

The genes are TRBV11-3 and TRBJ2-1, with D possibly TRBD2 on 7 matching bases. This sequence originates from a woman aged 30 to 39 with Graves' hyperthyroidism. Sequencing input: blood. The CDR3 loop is CASSLRGGLGGSLYNEQFF. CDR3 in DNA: TGTGCCAGCAGCTTAAGGGGGGGGCTTGGCGGGAGCCTCTACAATGAGCAGTTCTTC.